Described below is a single T cell receptor beta chain sequence and its context. Its specificity is unknown. The CDR3 sequence is 15 residues long. Germline CDR1 is MGHRA and CDR2 is YSYEKL. A total RNA quantity of approximately 3,600 ng went into each TCR library. TCRdb reprocessed the 5' RACE reads and keeps a single row for each CDR3 protein, giving no DNA. The sample table sets out about 210,000 distinct CDR3 sequences. This sample was taken from a study of monozygotic twins with inflammatory bowel disease. Findings and caveats of the study: IBD-affected twins scored below their healthy co-twins in TCRbeta diversity (inverse Simpson). Backing was not found for a single strong signal or clonotype associated with IBD.

The V call is TRBV4-1, the J call TRBJ2-7; TCRdb gives TRBD1 as the D gene, but with no DNA this cannot be confirmed. This TCR was sampled from a human donor with ulcerative colitis or Crohn's disease, or a healthy co-twin of an affected twin (not recorded which). Sequencing was done on a sample of blood. The CDR3 here is CASSLITGEANEQYF.